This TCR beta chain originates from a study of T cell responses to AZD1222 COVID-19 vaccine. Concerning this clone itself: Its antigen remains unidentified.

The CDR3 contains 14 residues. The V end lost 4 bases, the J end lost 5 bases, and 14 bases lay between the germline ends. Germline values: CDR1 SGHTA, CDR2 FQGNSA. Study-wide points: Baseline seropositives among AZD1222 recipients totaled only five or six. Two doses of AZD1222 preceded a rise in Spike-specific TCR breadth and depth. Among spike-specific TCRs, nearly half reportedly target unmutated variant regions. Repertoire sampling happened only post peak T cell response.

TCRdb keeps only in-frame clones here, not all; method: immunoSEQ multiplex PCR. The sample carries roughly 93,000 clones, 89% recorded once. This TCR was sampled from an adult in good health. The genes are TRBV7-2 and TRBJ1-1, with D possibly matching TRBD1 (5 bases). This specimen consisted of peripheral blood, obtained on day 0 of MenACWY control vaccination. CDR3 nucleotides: TGTGCCAGCAGCTCTCAGGGTACCTGGACTGAAGCTTTCTTT. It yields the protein CASSSQGTWTEAFF.